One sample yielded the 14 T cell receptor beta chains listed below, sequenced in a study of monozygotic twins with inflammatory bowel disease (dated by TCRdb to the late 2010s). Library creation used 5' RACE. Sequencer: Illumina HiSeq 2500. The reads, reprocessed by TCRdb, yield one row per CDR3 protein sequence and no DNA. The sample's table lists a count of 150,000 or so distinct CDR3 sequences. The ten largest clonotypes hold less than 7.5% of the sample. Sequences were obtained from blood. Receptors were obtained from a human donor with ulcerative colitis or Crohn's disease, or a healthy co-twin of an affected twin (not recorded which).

This CDR3 is CASSLVARAYEQYF. This chain links TRBV5-5 with TRBJ2-7; with no DNA, the TCRdb D assignment of TRBD1 cannot be verified. Germline V gives CDR1 SGHKS, CDR2 YYEKEE (reference sequence). The CDR3 is made up of 14 amino acids.

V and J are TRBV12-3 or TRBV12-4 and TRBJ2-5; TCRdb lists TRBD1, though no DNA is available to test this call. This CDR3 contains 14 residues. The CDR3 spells CASSFDRGTETQYF.

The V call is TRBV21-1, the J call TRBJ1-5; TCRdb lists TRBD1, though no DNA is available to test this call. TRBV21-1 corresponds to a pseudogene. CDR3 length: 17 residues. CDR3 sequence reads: CASSKLRDRAGDQPQHF.

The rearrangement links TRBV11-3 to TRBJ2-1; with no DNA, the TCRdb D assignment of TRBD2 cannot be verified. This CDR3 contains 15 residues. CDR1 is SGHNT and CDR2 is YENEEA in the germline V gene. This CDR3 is CASSFDRAGEDEQFF.

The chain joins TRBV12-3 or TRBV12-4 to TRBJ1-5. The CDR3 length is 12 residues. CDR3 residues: CASSPHNQPQHF.

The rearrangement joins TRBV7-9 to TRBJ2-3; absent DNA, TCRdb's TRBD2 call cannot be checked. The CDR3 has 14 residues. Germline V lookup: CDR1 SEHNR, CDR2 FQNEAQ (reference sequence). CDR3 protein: CASSLSGGGDTQYF.

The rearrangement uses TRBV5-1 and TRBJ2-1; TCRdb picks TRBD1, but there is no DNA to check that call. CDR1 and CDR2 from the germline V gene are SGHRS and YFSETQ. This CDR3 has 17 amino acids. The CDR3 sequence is CASSSITPGTLYNEQFF.

The CDR3 sequence is CASSLNRGSNQPQHF. The chain uses TRBV3-1 and TRBJ1-5. Germline loops: CDR1 LGHDT, CDR2 YNNKEL (reference sequence). This CDR3 region has 15 residues.

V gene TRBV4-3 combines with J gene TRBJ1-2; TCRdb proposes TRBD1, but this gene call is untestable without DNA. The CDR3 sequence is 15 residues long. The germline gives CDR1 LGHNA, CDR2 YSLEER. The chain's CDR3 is CASSQGDEANYGYTF.

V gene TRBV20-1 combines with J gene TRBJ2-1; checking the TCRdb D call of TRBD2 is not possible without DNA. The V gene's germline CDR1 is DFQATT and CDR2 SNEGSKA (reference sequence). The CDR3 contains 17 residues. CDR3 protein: CSARPLFTSGVHNEQFF.

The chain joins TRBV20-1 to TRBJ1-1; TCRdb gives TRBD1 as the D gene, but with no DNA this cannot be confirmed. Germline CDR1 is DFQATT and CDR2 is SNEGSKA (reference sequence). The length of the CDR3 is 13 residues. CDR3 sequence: CSAGRTGNTEAFF.

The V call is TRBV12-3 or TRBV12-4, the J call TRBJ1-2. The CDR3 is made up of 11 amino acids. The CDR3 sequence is CASSFNSGYTF.

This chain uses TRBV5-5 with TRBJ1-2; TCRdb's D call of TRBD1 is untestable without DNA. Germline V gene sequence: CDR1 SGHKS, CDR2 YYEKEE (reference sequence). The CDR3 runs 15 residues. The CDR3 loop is CASSLLGQGEYGYTF.

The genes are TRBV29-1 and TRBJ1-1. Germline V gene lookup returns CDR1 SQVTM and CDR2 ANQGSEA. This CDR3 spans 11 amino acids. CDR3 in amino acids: CSVVVTHEAFF. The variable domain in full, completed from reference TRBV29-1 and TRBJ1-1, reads SAVISQKPSRDICQRGTSLTIQCQVDSQVTMMFWYRQQPGQSLTLIATANQGSEATYESGFVIDKFPISRPNLTFSTLTVSNMSPEDSSIYLCSVVVTHEAFFGQGTRLTVV.